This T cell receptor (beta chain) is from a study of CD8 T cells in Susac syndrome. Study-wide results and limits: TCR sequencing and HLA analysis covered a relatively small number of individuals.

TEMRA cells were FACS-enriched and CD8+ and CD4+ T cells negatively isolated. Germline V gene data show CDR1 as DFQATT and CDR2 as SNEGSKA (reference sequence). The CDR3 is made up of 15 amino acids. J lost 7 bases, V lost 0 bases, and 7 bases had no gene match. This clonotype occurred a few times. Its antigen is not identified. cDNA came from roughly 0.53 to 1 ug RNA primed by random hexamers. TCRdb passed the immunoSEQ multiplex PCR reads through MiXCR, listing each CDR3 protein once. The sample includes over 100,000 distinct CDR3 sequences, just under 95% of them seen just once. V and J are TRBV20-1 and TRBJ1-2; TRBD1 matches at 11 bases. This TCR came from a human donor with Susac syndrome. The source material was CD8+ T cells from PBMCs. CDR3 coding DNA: TGCAGTGCTAGAGATTCCGGACAGGGGGCGTCTGGCTACACCTTC. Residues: CSARDSGQGASGYTF.